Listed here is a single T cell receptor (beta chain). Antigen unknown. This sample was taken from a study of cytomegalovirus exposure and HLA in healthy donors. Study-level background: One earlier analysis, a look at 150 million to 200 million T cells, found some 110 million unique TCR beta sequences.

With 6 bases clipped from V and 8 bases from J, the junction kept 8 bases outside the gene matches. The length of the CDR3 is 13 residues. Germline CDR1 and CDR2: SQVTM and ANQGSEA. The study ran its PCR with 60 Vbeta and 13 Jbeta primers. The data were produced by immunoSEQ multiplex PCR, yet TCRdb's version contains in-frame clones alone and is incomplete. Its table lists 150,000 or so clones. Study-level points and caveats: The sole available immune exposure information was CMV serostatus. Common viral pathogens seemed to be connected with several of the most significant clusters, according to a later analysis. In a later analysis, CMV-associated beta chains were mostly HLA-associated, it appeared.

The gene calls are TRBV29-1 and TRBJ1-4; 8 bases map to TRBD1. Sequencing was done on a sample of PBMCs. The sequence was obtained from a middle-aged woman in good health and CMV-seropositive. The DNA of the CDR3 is TGCAGCGTGGAGACAGGGGTGGGCGAAAAACTGTTTTTT. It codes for CSVETGVGEKLFF.